A selection of T cell receptor beta chains follows, all from one sample in a study of beta chain features in type 1 diabetes. Method: immunoSEQ multiplex PCR; TCRdb's copy keeps in-frame clones and lacks some. There are approximately 330,000 clones in the sample; 11% occur only once, and 0.015% lies in the top ten. Sequenced sample: naive CD4+ T cells from blood. Receptor source: a woman in her 30s in good health. Both conserved end residues are part of each CDR3. A D gene is named only where the DNA matches it firmly. Only some rows state a clone size, as once, few, many or a class for expanded clones.

d_gene: NA
j_gene: TRBJ2-1
abundance: few
v_gene: TRBV18
CDR3aa: CASSPQDTSYNEQFF
CDR3nt: TGTGCCAGCTCACCACAGGACACCTCCTACAATGAGCAGTTCTTC

d_gene: TRBD2
j_gene: TRBJ2-7
abundance: NA
v_gene: TRBV4-2
CDR3aa: CASSQRYGTSGRYEQYF
CDR3nt: TGTGCCAGCAGCCAGAGATACGGGACTAGCGGGAGGTACGAGCAGTACTTC

d_gene: TRBD1
j_gene: TRBJ1-5
abundance: few
v_gene: TRBV7-2
CDR3aa: CASSSQGGGQPQHF
CDR3nt: TGTGCCAGCAGCTCTCAGGGGGGCGGTCAGCCCCAGCATTTT

d_gene: NA
j_gene: TRBJ2-6
abundance: NA
v_gene: TRBV7-2
CDR3aa: CASSLDISGANVLTF
CDR3nt: TGTGCCAGCAGCCTAGACATCTCTGGGGCCAACGTCCTGACTTTC

d_gene: TRBD2
j_gene: TRBJ2-3
abundance: few
v_gene: TRBV14
CDR3aa: CSLFYTSGSTDTQYF
CDR3nt: TGTTCCCTCTTCTATACTAGCGGAAGCACAGATACGCAGTATTTT

d_gene: NA
j_gene: TRBJ2-7
abundance: NA
v_gene: TRBV21-1
CDR3aa: CASTKGDSIIYEQYF
CDR3nt: TGTGCCAGCACCAAGGGGGACAGCATTATATACGAGCAGTACTTC

d_gene: TRBD2
j_gene: TRBJ2-1
abundance: NA
v_gene: TRBV7-2
CDR3aa: CASSWGGEKGNEQFF
CDR3nt: TGTGCCAGCAGCTGGGGAGGGGAGAAAGGGAATGAGCAGTTCTTC

d_gene: TRBD2
j_gene: TRBJ2-7
abundance: NA
v_gene: TRBV6-5
CDR3aa: CASSSGITYEQYF
CDR3nt: TGTGCCAGCAGCAGCGGGATTACCTACGAGCAGTACTTC

d_gene: NA
j_gene: TRBJ1-5
abundance: few
v_gene: TRBV21-1
CDR3aa: CASSIRRQGVSQPQHF
CDR3nt: TGTGCCAGCAGCATCAGGCGACAGGGGGTAAGTCAGCCCCAGCATTTT

d_gene: TRBD1
j_gene: TRBJ1-5
abundance: NA
v_gene: TRBV28
CDR3aa: CASNGQGGNQPQHF
CDR3nt: TGTGCCAGCAACGGACAGGGTGGCAATCAGCCCCAGCATTTT

d_gene: TRBD2
j_gene: TRBJ2-5
abundance: NA
v_gene: TRBV18
CDR3aa: CASSPRSSGLQETQYF
CDR3nt: TGTGCCAGCTCACCACGGTCTAGCGGGTTACAAGAGACCCAGTACTTC

d_gene: NA
j_gene: TRBJ1-2
abundance: NA
v_gene: TRBV28
CDR3aa: CASSLDSRGYTF
CDR3nt: TGTGCCAGCAGCCTGGACAGTCGAGGCTACACCTTC

d_gene: TRBD2
j_gene: TRBJ2-1
abundance: NA
v_gene: TRBV5-1
CDR3aa: CASTRPGLNNEQFF
CDR3nt: TGCGCCAGCACTCGGCCGGGACTAAACAATGAGCAGTTCTTC

d_gene: TRBD1
j_gene: TRBJ1-1
abundance: NA
v_gene: TRBV11-3
CDR3aa: CASSPGTGRKTEAFF
CDR3nt: TGTGCCAGCAGCCCCGGGACAGGGCGTAAGACTGAAGCTTTCTTT

d_gene: NA
j_gene: TRBJ2-6
abundance: NA
v_gene: TRBV21-1
CDR3aa: CASSKAPDITQGSGANVLTF
CDR3nt: TGTGCCAGCAGCAAAGCCCCTGACATAACCCAGGGGTCTGGGGCCAACGTCCTGACTTTC

d_gene: TRBD2
j_gene: TRBJ2-7
abundance: NA
v_gene: TRBV10-3
CDR3aa: CAISVLASGPYEQYF
CDR3nt: TGTGCCATCAGTGTGTTGGCTAGCGGACCCTACGAGCAGTACTTC

d_gene: TRBD2
j_gene: TRBJ2-5
abundance: NA
v_gene: TRBV5-6
CDR3aa: CASSFVGASGVQETQYF
CDR3nt: TGTGCCAGCAGCTTCGTGGGAGCTAGCGGGGTCCAAGAGACCCAGTACTTC

d_gene: NA
j_gene: TRBJ2-3
abundance: NA
v_gene: TRBV7-2
CDR3aa: CASSLGGLSTDTQYF
CDR3nt: TGTGCCAGCAGCTTAGGCGGACTTAGCACAGATACGCAGTATTTT

d_gene: NA
j_gene: TRBJ2-3
abundance: few
v_gene: TRBV9
CDR3aa: CASSPTARTDTQYF
CDR3nt: TGTGCCAGCAGCCCGACAGCACGCACAGATACGCAGTATTTT

d_gene: NA
j_gene: TRBJ2-5
abundance: few
v_gene: TRBV25-1
CDR3aa: CASSLGSGRYF
CDR3nt: TGTGCCAGCAGTCTCGGGTCCGGGAGATACTTC

d_gene: TRBD2
j_gene: TRBJ2-1
abundance: few
v_gene: TRBV4-2
CDR3aa: CASSQVTSGSNNEQFF
CDR3nt: TGTGCCAGCAGCCAAGTTACTAGCGGGAGTAACAATGAGCAGTTCTTC

d_gene: NA
j_gene: TRBJ2-7
abundance: few
v_gene: TRBV15
CDR3aa: CATSSPEVAEYEQYF
CDR3nt: TGTGCCACCAGCTCCCCAGAGGTAGCGGAGTACGAGCAGTACTTC

d_gene: TRBD2
j_gene: TRBJ2-6
abundance: NA
v_gene: TRBV27
CDR3aa: CASRGGYSGANVLTF
CDR3nt: TGTGCCAGCAGGGGAGGGTACTCTGGGGCCAACGTCCTGACTTTC

d_gene: NA
j_gene: TRBJ2-1
abundance: NA
v_gene: TRBV4-2
CDR3aa: CASSQVIVGGSSYNEQFF
CDR3nt: TGTGCCAGCAGCCAAGTAATTGTAGGGGGTAGCTCCTACAATGAGCAGTTCTTC

d_gene: NA
j_gene: TRBJ1-5
abundance: few
v_gene: TRBV7-2
CDR3aa: CASSEQGTTSNQPQHF
CDR3nt: TGTGCCAGCAGCGAGCAGGGGACGACTAGCAATCAGCCCCAGCATTTT

d_gene: NA
j_gene: TRBJ2-2
abundance: few
v_gene: TRBV5-1
CDR3aa: CASSSSFGELFF
CDR3nt: TGCGCCAGCAGCTCTAGCTTCGGGGAGCTGTTTTTT

d_gene: TRBD1
j_gene: TRBJ1-2
abundance: NA
v_gene: TRBV27
CDR3aa: CASHDRDSYGYTF
CDR3nt: TGTGCCAGTCACGACCGGGACAGCTATGGCTACACCTTC

d_gene: NA
j_gene: TRBJ2-1
abundance: few
v_gene: TRBV4-2
CDR3aa: CASSQETGVRNEQFF
CDR3nt: TGTGCCAGCAGCCAAGAGACGGGAGTCAGGAATGAGCAGTTCTTC

d_gene: TRBD1
j_gene: TRBJ2-7
abundance: few
v_gene: TRBV28
CDR3aa: CASSSAGTGGLIEQYF
CDR3nt: TGTGCCAGCAGTTCCGCCGGGACAGGGGGCCTCATCGAGCAGTACTTC

d_gene: TRBD1
j_gene: TRBJ2-5
abundance: few
v_gene: TRBV18
CDR3aa: CASKGQGSETQYF
CDR3nt: TGTGCCAGCAAGGGACAGGGAAGCGAGACCCAGTACTTC